The 17 T cell receptor beta chains below all came from one sample that was sequenced in a study of post-analysis software for immune sequencing data. Study findings and constraints: TRBV5-6, TRBV5-1 and TRBV20-1 belonged to a set of roughly five TRBV segments that were more frequent in patients than controls.

Unique-molecular-identifier-tagged TCR beta cDNA libraries were used. TCRdb re-derived calls from the PCR reads in MiXCR, one entry per CDR3 protein. Here the sample spans hundreds of thousands of distinct CDR3 sequences, roughly three fifths being singletons. No cognate antigen is known for these TCRs. Sequencing was done on a sample of blood. All receptors come from a girl aged 2 to 9 with multiple sclerosis.

The chain carries TRBV10-3 and TRBJ1-2; tentatively, D is TRBD1 (5 bases). The CDR3 spans 14 residues. The germline V gene has CDR1 ENHRY and CDR2 SYGVKD. The ends were cut back, 4 bases at V and 4 bases at J, with 13 bases in the middle. The CDR3 reads CAISGQINSYGYTF. CDR3 DNA sequence: TGTGCCATCAGTGGACAGATAAACTCCTATGGCTACACCTTC.

This sequence joins TRBV5-1 and TRBJ2-7; 8 positions agree with TRBD1. The V segment lost 4 bases and the J segment 3 bases; nucleotides outside the gene matches: 6. The CDR3 has 14 amino acids. CDR1 and CDR2 from the germline V gene are SGHRS and YFSETQ. The CDR3 bases are TGCGCCAGCAGCACAAGGACAGGGAACTACGAGCAGTACTTC. As protein: CASSTRTGNYEQYF.

V is TRBV5-1 and J is TRBJ1-1; tentative D call: TRBD1 (5 bases). The CDR3 is made up of 19 amino acids. Germline V gene data show CDR1 as SGHRS and CDR2 as YFSETQ. V lost 2 bases and J lost 5, with 28 bases in between. CDR3 nucleotides: TGCGCCAGCAGCTTTACCGGGGGGACGCAACGGGGCTGGGAGACTGAAGCTTTCTTT. It is translated as CASSFTGGTQRGWETEAFF. The full variable domain, rest sourced from reference TRBV5-1 and TRBJ1-1, is KAGVTQTPRYLIKTRGQQVTLSCSPISGHRSVSWYQQTPGQGLQFLFEYFSETQRNKGNFPGRFSGRQFSNSRSEMNVSTLELGDSALYLCASSFTGGTQRGWETEAFFGQGTRLTVV.

The rearrangement joins TRBV20-1 to TRBJ2-3, with 9 bases identical to TRBD2. The CDR3 is 14 residues long. The germline V gene encodes CDR1 DFQATT and CDR2 SNEGSKA (reference sequence). The V segment lost 3 bases and the J segment 5 bases; nucleotides outside the gene matches: 6. CDR3 region: CSASAGGPGDTQYF. In DNA, the CDR3 is TGCAGTGCTAGCGCGGGGGGGCCAGGAGATACGCAGTATTTT.

This clonotype was recorded a few times. The chain employs TRBV7-9 and TRBJ2-5; 7 bases match TRBD1. J lost 3 bases, V lost 4 bases, and 2 bases had no gene match. CDR3 size: 13 residues. CDR1 and CDR2 from the germline V gene are SEHNR and FQNEAQ (reference sequence). The CDR3 region is CASSYTGEETQYF. CDR3 DNA sequence: TGTGCCAGCAGCTATACAGGGGAAGAGACCCAGTACTTC. The full variable domain, in which reference TRBV7-9 and TRBJ2-5 provide the parts outside the CDR3, is DTGVSQNPRHKITKRGQNVTFRCDPISEHNRLYWYRQTLGQGPEFLTYFQNEAQLEKSRLLSDRFSAERPKGSFSTLEIQRTEQGDSAMYLCASSYTGEETQYFGPGTRLLVL.

The chain carries TRBV20-1 and TRBJ1-2; D uncertain. CDR1 DFQATT and CDR2 SNEGSKA come from the germline V gene (reference sequence). Trimming shortened V by 0 bases and J by 4 bases, and 18 bases separated the two germline ends. This CDR3 comprises 16 residues. CDR3: CSARDLEGSGGYGYTF. The CDR3 DNA follows: TGCAGTGCTAGAGATCTAGAAGGGTCGGGCGGCTATGGCTACACCTTC.

This clonotype was recorded a few times. The CDR3 loop reads CASKEQGYSEAFF. CDR3 bases: TGCGCCAGCAAGGAACAGGGGTACTCTGAAGCTTTCTTT. The genes are TRBV5-1 and TRBJ1-1; 7 nucleotides agree with TRBD1. The CDR3 runs to 13 residues. V lost 6 bases and J lost 6; bases outside the gene matches: 8. Germline CDR1 SGHRS, CDR2 YFSETQ.

There are a few counts of this clonotype. The rearrangement joins TRBV20-1 to TRBJ2-4; 7 bases line up with TRBD1. The CDR3 is 16 amino acids. V was clipped by 3 bases and J by 2 bases; unmatched bases: 10. Germline V gives CDR1 DFQATT, CDR2 SNEGSKA (reference sequence). The CDR3 DNA is TGCAGTGCTAGTCATCCCGGGACAGCTCCCAAAAACATTCAGTACTTC. Translated, it gives CSASHPGTAPKNIQYF.

The chain has TRBV7-9 and TRBJ2-5; 8 nucleotides agree with TRBD1. Germline CDR1 and CDR2: SEHNR and FQNEAQ (reference sequence). The CDR3 has 17 residues. V lost 5 bases and J lost 2; bases outside the gene matches: 13. DNA of the CDR3: TGTGCCAGCAGCCTTGGAAGGACAGGGAGGCTTCAAGAGACCCAGTACTTC. It translates to CASSLGRTGRLQETQYF.

Concerning this clonotype: At one of its ends the junction is not consistent with the germline gene, which may arise from a read error. V gene TRBV7-8 combines with J gene TRBJ2-5; D unclear. The CDR3 is 11 residues long. The germline CDR1 and CDR2 sequences are SGHVS and FQNEAQ. The CDR3 sequence: CASSLSGKEYF. CDR3 coding DNA: TGCGCCAGCAGCTTATCTGGCAAGGAGTACTTC.

CDR3 residues: CATSRVAATDTQYF. CDR3 nucleotides: TGTGCCACCAGCAGAGTCGCAGCCACAGATACGCAGTATTTT. The chain couples TRBV15 to TRBJ2-3, with D unresolved. This CDR3 region has 14 residues. Trimming removed 1 base at V and 2 bases at J, with 7 bases between. The germline gives CDR1 LNHNV, CDR2 YYDKDF (reference sequence).

This chain connects TRBV7-2 to TRBJ2-6; D unresolved. Germline loops: CDR1 SGHTA, CDR2 FQGNSA. The ends were cut back, 3 bases at V and 1 base at J, with 10 bases in the middle. The CDR3 contains 16 residues. Here the CDR3 reads CASSLAAISGANVLTF. In nucleotides, the CDR3 is TGTGCCAGCAGCTTGGCAGCGATATCTGGGGCCAACGTCCTGACTTTC.

Only a few counts were recorded for this clonotype. The chain couples TRBV6-4 to TRBJ2-3, with D tentatively TRBD2 (5 bases). Germline V lookup: CDR1 MRHNA, CDR2 SNTAGT. The V end lost 6 bases, the J end lost 2 bases, and 9 bases lay between the germline ends. The CDR3 totals 13 residues. CDR3: CASSQRFTDTQYF. CDR3 bases: TGTGCCAGCAGCCAGCGGTTCACAGATACGCAGTATTTT.

Many counts were recorded for this clonotype. The rearrangement uses TRBV29-1 and TRBJ2-7, with a tentative D call TRBD2 (5 bases). The CDR3 loop spans 13 amino acids. Germline V lookup: CDR1 SQVTM, CDR2 ANQGSEA. V lost 7 bases, J lost 6 bases, and 19 bases lay in between. The CDR3 DNA reads TGCAGCGCCCGCCCGGAACTAGTATCCGAGCAGTACTTC. It is translated as CSARPELVSEQYF.

The chain has TRBV6-2 or TRBV6-3 and TRBJ2-5; D might be TRBD1 or TRBD2, each matching 5 bases. Germline V gene lookup returns CDR1 MNHEY and CDR2 SVGEGT. The CDR3 runs 15 residues. The V end lost 2 bases, the J end lost 5 bases, and 15 bases lay between the germline ends. The CDR3 here is CASSYEGLNGETQYF. DNA for the CDR3: TGTGCCAGCAGTTACGAGGGGCTCAATGGGGAGACCCAGTACTTC.

The chain links TRBV12-3 or TRBV12-4 to TRBJ2-1; D is perhaps TRBD1 (5 bases). V lost 1 base, J lost 8 bases, and 15 bases lay in between. The CDR3 loop spans 15 amino acids. For the CDR3, the DNA is TGTGCCAGCAGTTTAGGGGGCCGAAGGACCGATGAGCAGTTCTTC. Its translation is CASSLGGRRTDEQFF.

The V and J genes are TRBV20-1 and TRBJ2-1; D may be TRBD1 (6 bases). V was pared by 0 bases and J by 8 bases, with 11 bases between. Germline CDR1 is DFQATT and CDR2 is SNEGSKA (reference sequence). This CDR3 region has 13 residues. CDR3: CSARDTGRDEQFF. The CDR3 bases are TGCAGTGCTAGAGATACAGGGCGTGATGAGCAGTTCTTC.